This T cell receptor beta chain emerged from a study of shared clonotypes between healthy human individuals. Overall study context: Used for every donor were three CD4 naive, three CD4 memory, two CD8 naive and one CD8 memory plate.

CD45RA+ naive and CD45RA-negative memory subsets were separated from CD4+ cells. Sequencing was performed with immunoSEQ multiplex PCR; in TCRdb, only in-frame clones are kept and a portion is missing. The sample includes about 2.4 million clones, roughly 93% of them seen just once. Study findings and constraints: Non-shared clonotypes displayed generation probabilities falling below those of clonotypes present in all four donors.

The CDR3 spans 13 residues. Between the trimmed V and J ends, which lost 4 bases and 2 bases, there was a span of 10 bases. Germline V lookup: CDR1 SGHRS, CDR2 YFSETQ. Remarks on this clone: Its antigen is undetermined. Other DNA variants within this sample encode the same CDR3.

The sequence derives from a man aged 18 to 29 in good health. Some clones in this sample may be carry-over from other donors' samples. The chain employs TRBV5-1 and TRBJ2-7; no definite D call. Specimen: naive CD4+ T cells from PBMCs. The subset denotes: CD45RA+ positively selected. The CDR3, as DNA: TGCGCCAGCAGCCTCGACGGAACCTACGAGCAGTACTTC. Translating it yields CASSLDGTYEQYF.